Given below is one T cell receptor (beta chain) in context. This clonotype came up many times. No cognate antigen has been identified for it. Per-base quality was not reported, and no clone a single base away is much larger than it. Libraries were built with 5' RACE. The listed sequencing device is NextSeq 500. Unique molecular identifiers were attached to individual cDNA molecules in the TCR library protocol so that sequencing error and PCR bias could be corrected. Sequencing covered both TCR alpha and beta chains, and within each sample the abundances of alpha and beta sequences were tightly co-correlated. The paper's data handling went like this. Decombinator V4 was used to annotate the V gene, J gene and CDR3 of the TCR sequences. TCRs were defined as expanded if a significant change between any two time points was detected under a Poisson model with p below 0.0001. TCR abundances were normalised to the total number of TCRs sequenced per sample and were expressed as counts per million. MAIT TCRs were defined by TRAV1-2 paired with TRAJ12, TRAJ20 or TRAJ33, and iNKT TCRs by TRAV10 paired with TRAJ18. A search of VDJdb, accessed on 1 November 2021, was run for TCRs annotated to CMV, EBV and SARS-CoV-2, with TCRs annotated for multiple antigens excluded. In TCRdb, the public reads were trimmed at Q25 with fastp and aligned with MiXCR, with productive beta chains retained. For every CDR3 protein sequence, its rows merge into one entry that carries the most common genes and DNA. The V and J calls and clone size are TCRdb's, not the authors'. This sample is represented by 25,000 to 35,000 distinct CDR3 sequences; 3% to 4% of them were singletons. Clones ranked in the top ten supply approximately 8% of the sample.

The germline V and J ends show losses of 4 bases and 6 bases respectively, and no gene match explains 5 bases of the junction. CDR1 is given as SQVTM and CDR2 as ANQGSEA, both from the germline V gene. The CDR3, cysteine through phenylalanine, is 13 amino acids long. The kept DNA is CDR3 alone, 39 bases in frame from the first base. Set within a cohort of healthcare workers in London, UK, this nested case-control study involved weekly PCR testing of nasopharyngeal swabs along with blood sampling. Between 23 and 31 March 2020, the week of the UK lockdown, healthcare workers were enrolled and then followed up weekly for as long as 16 weeks. The data are from a study of early T cells in non-severe SARS-CoV-2 infection (dated by TCRdb to the early 2020s). About the study as a whole: Because TCR sequencing relied on bulk RNA taken from unsorted whole blood, pairing of alpha and beta chains was not possible. What the study reported, not specific to this receptor: Matching against VDJdb was skewed toward anti-spike CD8 responses, likely underestimated virus-specific expansions, and missed private and CD4 specificities.

The chain couples TRBV29-1 to TRBJ1-2, and 10 bases in between align with TRBD1. This TCR came from an adult who was a healthcare worker with PCR-confirmed SARS-CoV-2 infection or an uninfected control (not recorded which). The sequencing input was whole blood. The nucleotide sequence reads as follows: TGCAGCGTTGGGGACAGGGGTTTGAATGGCTACACCTTC. Its protein product is CSVGDRGLNGYTF.